The following is a TCR beta chain sequence with its context. The data belong to a study of blood T cell repertoires in COVID-19. Overall study context: The origin of the acute and convalescent COVID-19 samples was the United States, Italy and Spain. Sources were T cells, B-cell-depleted T cells, or PBMCs; the material itself was cDNA or gDNA.

Libraries were prepared by immunoSEQ multiplex PCR; TCRdb keeps only in-frame clonotypes and omits some of them. The table shows 390,000 or so clones, with 70% to 90% occurring only once. CDR3 size: 14 residues. Trimming shortened V by 5 bases and J by 3 bases, and 13 bases separated the two germline ends. Germline CDR1 reads MNHEY; CDR2 reads SMNVEV (reference sequence). The sequence derives from a woman aged 25 to 39 with COVID-19, enrolled during active disease. The sample taken for sequencing was peripheral blood. V usage is TRBV27 and J usage is TRBJ1-2; D not certain. Here the CDR3 DNA reads TGTGCCAGCAGTCCCCTGGCAGACTACTATGGCTACACCTTC. Its translation: CASSPLADYYGYTF.